The 25 T cell receptor beta chains listed next were all sequenced from one sample in a study of blood T cell repertoires in COVID-19. Here immunoSEQ multiplex PCR was the method, and the copy in TCRdb shows in-frame clones only, minus some. The sample includes some 300,000 clones, approximately 84% seen only once; the top ten take about 4%. The specimen sequenced was PBMCs or T cells enriched from blood (not recorded which). All receptors come from a man aged 25 to 40 who had recovered from COVID-19.

The rearrangement uses TRBV3-1 (or the pseudogene TRBV3-2) and TRBJ2-2, with D perhaps TRBD1 (5 bases). This CDR3 contains 13 residues. Trimming cost V 6 bases and J 6 bases, with 11 bases left between them. The V gene's germline CDR1 is LGHDT and CDR2 YNNKEL (reference sequence). In DNA, the CDR3 is TGTGCCAGCAGTCCCAGGGTTGCCGGGGAGCTGTTTTTT. Its translation is CASSPRVAGELFF.

The chain has TRBV11-3 and TRBJ2-1; TRBD1 aligns across 12 bases. The CDR3 runs to 18 residues. The trim removed 0 bases at V and 6 bases at J, leaving 9 bases unmatched. The germline gives CDR1 SGHNT, CDR2 YENEEA. Here the CDR3 reads CASSLEFMGQGAINEQFF. CDR3 sequence (DNA): TGTGCCAGCAGCTTAGAGTTTATGGGACAGGGGGCAATCAATGAGCAGTTCTTC.

V gene TRBV27 combines with J gene TRBJ2-7; TRBD2 matches at 7 bases. With V trimmed by 10 bases and J by 6 bases, 9 bases remained unmatched. This CDR3 comprises 12 residues. From germline, CDR1 is MNHEY and CDR2 SMNVEV (reference sequence). DNA of the CDR3: TGTGCCACTCAAATGGGGGGGGGCGAGCAGTACTTC. Protein: CATQMGGGEQYF.

The chain couples TRBV11-2 to TRBJ2-2; unclear D gene. Looked up from germline, CDR1 is SGHAT and CDR2 is FQNNGV. The CDR3 totals 13 residues. Trimming pared 6 bases from V and 7 bases from J, leaving 12 bases between. The CDR3 loop is CASRLVPGGELFF. The CDR3, as DNA: TGTGCCAGCAGGCTGGTCCCAGGCGGGGAGCTGTTTTTT.

V is TRBV6-1 and J is TRBJ1-5; unclear D gene. CDR1 and CDR2 from the germline V gene are MNHNS and SASEGT. The V and J ends lost 3 bases and 2 bases respectively, with 23 bases between them. The CDR3 is made up of 19 amino acids. The CDR3, as DNA: TGTGCCAGCAGTGAGTCCTTAGGTACGTCCGGGGTTGGCAATCAGCCCCAGCATTTT. Translating it yields CASSESLGTSGVGNQPQHF.

The chain joins TRBV12-2 to TRBJ1-4; the DNA was not used to check the table's D call, TRBD1. TRBV12-2 represents a pseudogene. This CDR3 region has 14 residues. The CDR3 DNA sequence: TGTGCAAGTCGCTTGGAACAGGAAAATGAAAAACTGTTTTTT. This sequence encodes CASRLEQENEKLFF.

The rearrangement uses TRBV5-4 and TRBJ1-3; D unresolved. This CDR3 region has 16 residues. In germline, CDR1 is SGHNT, CDR2 YYREEE (reference sequence). V gave up 4 bases and J gave up 0 bases, with 14 bases separating them. CDR3 amino acids: CASSPGGALSGNTIYF. The CDR3 nucleotides read TGTGCCAGCAGCCCCGGAGGTGCTCTCTCTGGAAACACCATATATTTT.

The J gene is TRBJ2-7, the V gene TRBV29-1; tentative D call: TRBD1 (5 bases). V lost 4 bases, J lost 2 bases, and 9 bases lay in between. CDR1 is SQVTM, CDR2 ANQGSEA, per germline. The CDR3 has 12 residues. The CDR3 DNA reads TGCAGCGTTGGCCAGGGCGCCTACGAGCAGTACTTC. Translation gives CSVGQGAYEQYF.

This rearrangement joins TRBV5-6 to TRBJ2-5; 14 nucleotides match TRBD2. The junction had 8 bases not matched to a gene; V was cut back by 4 bases and J by 0 bases. Germline CDR1 reads SGHDT; CDR2 reads YYEEEE. The CDR3 length is 18 residues. DNA of the CDR3: TGTGCCAGCAGCACCCGGGGACTAGCGGGGGCCTACCAAGAGACCCAGTACTTC. Its translation is CASSTRGLAGAYQETQYF.

The chain has TRBV7-9 and TRBJ2-5; the match to TRBD2 covers 11 bases. This CDR3 is 17 amino acids long. Germline assignment: CDR1 SEHNR and CDR2 FQNEAQ (reference sequence). J gave up 5 bases and V 4 bases, and 12 bases lay outside the gene matches. CDR3 loop: CASSSPGLAAQGETQYF. Written as DNA, the CDR3 is TGTGCCAGCAGCTCCCCGGGACTAGCGGCCCAGGGGGAGACCCAGTACTTC.

This chain joins TRBV12-5 and TRBJ2-5, with 16 bases identical to TRBD2. In germline, CDR1 is LGHNT, CDR2 FRNRAP. V lost 5 bases, J lost 2 bases, and 8 bases stayed unmatched. The CDR3 length is 18 residues. The CDR3 protein is CASGQGLAGGWVQETQYF. The CDR3 region has the DNA TGTGCTAGTGGTCAGGGACTAGCGGGAGGGTGGGTACAAGAGACCCAGTACTTC.

This chain uses TRBV7-8 with TRBJ2-3, with 11 bases identical to TRBD2. J gave up 4 bases and V 3 bases, and 3 bases lay outside the gene matches. The length of the CDR3 is 15 residues. Germline CDR1 and CDR2: SGHVS and FQNEAQ. The CDR3 bases are TGTGCCAGCAGCTTTCTAGCGGGGGGCGCAGATACGCAGTATTTT. This translates into CASSFLAGGADTQYF.

The rearrangement uses TRBV24-1 and TRBJ1-3; 8 nucleotides match TRBD1. The trim removed 5 bases at V and 0 bases at J, leaving 2 bases unmatched. Germline V CDR1 and CDR2: KGHDR, SFDVKD. The CDR3 runs to 15 residues. The CDR3 loop is CATSGGQDSGNTIYF. In nucleotides, the CDR3 is TGTGCCACCAGTGGGGGACAGGACTCTGGAAACACCATATATTTT.

The chain employs TRBV20-1 and TRBJ2-7, with TRBD2 matching over 8 bases. The CDR3 length is 14 residues. Germline CDR1 DFQATT, CDR2 SNEGSKA (reference sequence). The V segment lost 3 bases and the J segment 4 bases; nucleotides outside the gene matches: 8. The CDR3 loop is CSASDRRGAYEQYF. Here the CDR3 DNA reads TGCAGTGCTAGTGACAGGCGGGGGGCTTACGAGCAGTACTTC.

The gene calls are TRBV4-1 and TRBJ2-2; 7 nucleotides align to TRBD2. The junction had 6 bases not matched to a gene; V was cut back by 4 bases and J by 7 bases. The germline V gene encodes CDR1 MGHRA and CDR2 YSYEKL. The CDR3 spans 14 residues. The CDR3 loop is CASSRSGGSGELFF. The DNA for the CDR3 is TGCGCCAGCAGCCGGTCGGGGGGAAGCGGGGAGCTGTTTTTT.

The V and J genes are TRBV6-5 and TRBJ1-1; 8 nucleotides align to TRBD1. There are 14 residues in the CDR3. The germline V gene has CDR1 MNHEY and CDR2 SVGAGI. V dropped 5 bases and J dropped 5; count of bases not matched to a gene: 7. The CDR3 nucleotides are TGTGCCAGCAGTCCGACAGGGGCAGGGACTGAAGCTTTCTTT. Translating it yields CASSPTGAGTEAFF.

This chain connects TRBV14 to TRBJ2-3, with 7 bases aligning to TRBD1. The V gene end was trimmed by 4 bases and the J gene end by 6 bases; junction bases not matched to a gene: 7. The CDR3 has 14 residues. Germline CDR1 reads SGHDN; CDR2 reads FVKESK. The CDR3 loop is CASSPGGFADTQYF. CDR3 nucleotide sequence: TGTGCCAGCAGCCCAGGGGGATTCGCGGATACGCAGTATTTT.

The chain carries TRBV11-2 and TRBJ1-2; TRBD1 is a possible D gene (5 bases). V lost 4 bases to trimming and J lost 4 bases, with 16 bases between them. The CDR3 extends over 15 amino acids. Germline CDR1 reads SGHAT; CDR2 reads FQNNGV. The CDR3 here is CASSSQFSQGYGYTF. CDR3 coding DNA: TGTGCCAGCAGCTCCCAATTCAGCCAGGGCTATGGCTACACCTTC.

The chain couples TRBV13 to TRBJ2-7; TRBD2 matches 14 bases. V was pared by 4 bases and J by 6 bases, with 5 bases of the junction left unmatched. The CDR3 spans 15 residues. In germline, CDR1 is PRHDT, CDR2 FYEKMQ (reference sequence). The CDR3 here is CASSSGLAGAPEQYF. As DNA, the CDR3 is TGTGCCAGCAGCTCGGGACTAGCGGGAGCCCCCGAGCAGTACTTC.

The rearrangement uses TRBV11-2 and TRBJ2-5, with 9 bases matching TRBD2. The germline V gene has CDR1 SGHAT and CDR2 FQNNGV. Unmatched junction bases numbered 6, after V lost 2 bases and J lost 2 bases. The CDR3 is 16 amino acids. DNA for the CDR3: TGTGCCAGCAGCTTAACGGTGACTAGCGGACAAGAGACCCAGTACTTC. Translating it yields CASSLTVTSGQETQYF.

CDR3 coding DNA: TGCGCCAGCGGAATCACAGGGGTTTCTGAAAAACTGTTTTTT. It specifies CASGITGVSEKLFF. The V and J genes are TRBV5-1 and TRBJ1-4, with 7 bases lining up with TRBD1. CDR1 is SGHRS, CDR2 YFSETQ, per germline. CDR3 length: 14 residues. J gave up 7 bases and V 7 bases, and 10 bases lay outside the gene matches.

This clone showed up just once. The chain carries TRBV6-5 and TRBJ2-7; weak D call: TRBD1 (6 bases). The CDR3 loop spans 13 amino acids. Germline V gives CDR1 MNHEY, CDR2 SVGAGI. V shed 6 bases and J shed 4 bases, with 13 bases lying between them. The chain's CDR3 is CASSATGIYEQYF. CDR3 DNA sequence: TGTGCCAGCAGCGCCACAGGGATATACGAGCAGTACTTC.

The J gene is TRBJ2-7, the V gene TRBV7-9, with 12 bases that match TRBD1. The length of the CDR3 is 16 residues. V lost 8 bases to trimming and J lost 2 bases; unmatched junction nucleotides: 10. Looked up from germline, CDR1 is SEHNR and CDR2 is FQNEAQ (reference sequence). Written as DNA, the CDR3 is TGTGCCAGCCTGGGACAGGGGGCTATAGGGGCCTACGAGCAGTACTTC. This sequence encodes CASLGQGAIGAYEQYF. The entire variable domain, with the rest obtained from reference TRBV7-9 and TRBJ2-7, is as follows: DTGVSQNPRHKITKRGQNVTFRCDPISEHNRLYWYRQTLGQGPEFLTYFQNEAQLEKSRLLSDRFSAERPKGSFSTLEIQRTEQGDSAMYLCASLGQGAIGAYEQYFGPGTRLTVT.

The chain recombines TRBV11-1 with TRBJ2-7, with a tentative D call TRBD1 (5 bases). This CDR3 spans 15 amino acids. The V end was cut by 3 bases, the J end by 2 bases, with 14 bases between. Germline values: CDR1 SGHAT, CDR2 FQDESV (reference sequence). CDR3 region: CASSFSWGTPYEQYF. The CDR3 region has the DNA TGTGCCAGCAGCTTTAGCTGGGGCACCCCCTACGAGCAGTACTTC.

This rearrangement joins TRBV5-5 to TRBJ2-3; tentatively, D is TRBD1 (6 bases). The length of the CDR3 is 16 residues. V was trimmed by 0 bases and J by 0 bases, leaving 11 bases between them. Germline V gene sequence: CDR1 SGHKS, CDR2 YYEKEE (reference sequence). DNA of the CDR3: TGTGCCAGCAGCTTGGGACAGGACGTTAGCACAGATACGCAGTATTTT. Translation gives CASSLGQDVSTDTQYF.